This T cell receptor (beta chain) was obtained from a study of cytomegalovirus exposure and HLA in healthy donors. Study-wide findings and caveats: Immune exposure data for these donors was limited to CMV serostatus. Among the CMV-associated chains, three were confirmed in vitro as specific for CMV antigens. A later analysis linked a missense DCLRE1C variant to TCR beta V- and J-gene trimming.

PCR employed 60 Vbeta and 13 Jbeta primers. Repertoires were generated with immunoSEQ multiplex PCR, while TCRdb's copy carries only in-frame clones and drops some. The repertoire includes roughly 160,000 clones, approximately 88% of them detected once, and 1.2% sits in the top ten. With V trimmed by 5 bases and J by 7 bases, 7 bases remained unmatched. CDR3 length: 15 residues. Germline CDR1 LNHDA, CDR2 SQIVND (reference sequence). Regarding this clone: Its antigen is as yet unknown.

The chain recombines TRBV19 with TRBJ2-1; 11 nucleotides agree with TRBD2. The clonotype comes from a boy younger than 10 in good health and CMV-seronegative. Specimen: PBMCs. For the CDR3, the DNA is TGTGCCAGTAGTTATAGCGGGGGGGAGACGAATGAGCAGTTCTTC. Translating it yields CASSYSGGETNEQFF.